The T cell receptor beta chain described here comes from a study of T cells in Graves' hyperthyroidism and ophthalmopathy. CDR1 is SGHAT and CDR2 is FQNNGV in the germline V gene. The V end lost 5 bases, the J end lost 2 bases, and 12 bases lay between the germline ends. The CDR3 sequence is 14 residues long. About this clonotype: Its antigen is still unknown.

Patients showing uncontrolled infection, other autoimmune disease, pregnancy or lactation were ineligible. Overall study findings and caveats: The model anticipated ophthalmopathy a median approximately 6.6 months pre-onset. A model of 13 V-J pairs discriminated ophthalmopathy from stable hyperthyroidism.

RNA transcripts provided the source from which TCR beta CDR3 regions were amplified. With the HTBI primer set, the TCR CDR3 went through a first round of RT-PCR. One entry per CDR3 protein results from TCRdb running MiXCR on the multiplex PCR reads. Here the sample spans over 650,000 distinct CDR3 sequences, about 45% being singletons. The TCR originated in an adult man with Graves' disease, either hyperthyroidism or ophthalmopathy (not recorded which). The sequencing input was peripheral blood or thyroid tissue (not recorded which). The genes are TRBV11-2 and TRBJ2-5; maybe TRBD2 (6 bases). The CDR3 loop is CASSQRGLQETQYF. The CDR3 DNA reads as TGTGCCAGCAGCCAAAGAGGACTACAAGAGACCCAGTACTTC.